This TCR beta chain was recorded in a study of cytomegalovirus exposure and HLA in healthy donors. Looking at the study overall: Genetic ancestry analysis placed more than 80% of the roughly 400 donors that were genotyped in the Caucasian-associated cluster.

Study-wide findings and caveats: Among immune exposure information, only CMV serostatus was available.

This clone was found once. Its antigen is still unknown. Both 60 Vbeta primers and 13 Jbeta primers went into the PCR. Some clones are missing from TCRdb's copy, which holds only in-frame ones; the method was immunoSEQ multiplex PCR. There are around 130,000 clones in the sample; around 77% occur only once, and roughly 5.7% lies in the top ten. The TCR sequence derives from a man aged 25 to 45 in good health and CMV-seronegative. Sequencing was carried out using PBMCs.

CDR3 sequence reads: CASSAPQASYEQYF. The CDR3 nucleotides are TGTGCCAGCAGTGCCCCACAGGCCTCCTACGAGCAGTACTTC. The chain carries TRBV6-1 and TRBJ2-7, with D tentatively TRBD1 (5 bases). The CDR3 is 14 residues long. The V gene's germline CDR1 is MNHNS and CDR2 SASEGT. Trimming shortened V by 4 bases and J by 0 bases, and 10 bases separated the two germline ends.